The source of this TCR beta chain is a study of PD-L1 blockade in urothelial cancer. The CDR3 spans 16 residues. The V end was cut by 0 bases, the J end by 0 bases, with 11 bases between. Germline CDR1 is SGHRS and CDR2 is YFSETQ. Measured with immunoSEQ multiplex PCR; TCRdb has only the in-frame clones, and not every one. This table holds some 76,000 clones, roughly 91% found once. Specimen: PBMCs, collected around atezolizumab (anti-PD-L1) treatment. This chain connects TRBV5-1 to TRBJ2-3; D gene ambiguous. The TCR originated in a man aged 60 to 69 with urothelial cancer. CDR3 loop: CASSLEQRTSTDTQYF. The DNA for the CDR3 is TGCGCCAGCAGCTTGGAACAGAGAACTAGCACAGATACGCAGTATTTT.